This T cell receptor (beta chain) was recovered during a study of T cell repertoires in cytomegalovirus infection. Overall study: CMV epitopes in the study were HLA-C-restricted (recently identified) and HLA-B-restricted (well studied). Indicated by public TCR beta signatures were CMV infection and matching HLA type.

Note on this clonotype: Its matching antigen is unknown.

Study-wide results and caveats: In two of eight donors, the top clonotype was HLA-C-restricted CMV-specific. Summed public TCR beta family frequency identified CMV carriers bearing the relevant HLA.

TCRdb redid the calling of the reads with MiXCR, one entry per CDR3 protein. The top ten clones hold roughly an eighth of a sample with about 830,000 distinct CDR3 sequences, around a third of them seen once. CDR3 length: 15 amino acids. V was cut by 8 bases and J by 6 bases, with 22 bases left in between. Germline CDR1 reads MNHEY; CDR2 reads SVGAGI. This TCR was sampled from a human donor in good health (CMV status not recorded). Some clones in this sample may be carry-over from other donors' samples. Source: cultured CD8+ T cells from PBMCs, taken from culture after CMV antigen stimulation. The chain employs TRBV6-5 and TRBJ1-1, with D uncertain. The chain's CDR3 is CASYPWEEGPAEAFF. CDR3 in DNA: TGTGCCAGCTACCCTTGGGAGGAAGGACCGGCTGAAGCTTTCTTT.